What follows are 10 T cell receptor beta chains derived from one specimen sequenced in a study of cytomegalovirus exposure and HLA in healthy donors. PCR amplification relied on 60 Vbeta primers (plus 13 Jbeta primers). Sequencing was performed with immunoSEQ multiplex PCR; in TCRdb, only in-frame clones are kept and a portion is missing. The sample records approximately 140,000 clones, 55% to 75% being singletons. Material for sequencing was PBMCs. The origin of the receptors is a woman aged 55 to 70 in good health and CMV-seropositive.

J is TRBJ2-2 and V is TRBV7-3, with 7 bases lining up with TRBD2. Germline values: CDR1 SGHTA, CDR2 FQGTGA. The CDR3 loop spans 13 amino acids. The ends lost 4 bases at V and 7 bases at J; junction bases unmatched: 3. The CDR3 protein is CASSSGLLGELFF. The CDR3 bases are TGTGCCAGCAGCTCGGGACTACTCGGGGAGCTGTTTTTT.

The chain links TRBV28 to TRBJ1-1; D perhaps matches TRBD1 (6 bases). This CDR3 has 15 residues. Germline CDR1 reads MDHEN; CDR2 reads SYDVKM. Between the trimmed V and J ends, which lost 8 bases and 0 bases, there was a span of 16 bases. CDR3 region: CASHSARGMNTEAFF. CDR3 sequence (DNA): TGTGCCAGCCATAGTGCCAGGGGAATGAACACTGAAGCTTTCTTT.

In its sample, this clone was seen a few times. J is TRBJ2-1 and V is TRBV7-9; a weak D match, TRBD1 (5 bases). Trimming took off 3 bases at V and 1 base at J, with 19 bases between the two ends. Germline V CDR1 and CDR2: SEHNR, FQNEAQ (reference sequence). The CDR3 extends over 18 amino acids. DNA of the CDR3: TGTGCCAGCAGCTTCTTTAGGGGAAGGGAAAGTTCCTACAATGAGCAGTTCTTC. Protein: CASSFFRGRESSYNEQFF.

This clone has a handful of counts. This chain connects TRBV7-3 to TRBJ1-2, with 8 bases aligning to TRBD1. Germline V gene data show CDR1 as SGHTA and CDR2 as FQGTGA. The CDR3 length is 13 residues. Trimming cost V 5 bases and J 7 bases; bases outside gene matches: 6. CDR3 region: CASSLDREGGYTF. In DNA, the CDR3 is TGTGCCAGCAGCCTGGACAGGGAGGGTGGCTACACCTTC.

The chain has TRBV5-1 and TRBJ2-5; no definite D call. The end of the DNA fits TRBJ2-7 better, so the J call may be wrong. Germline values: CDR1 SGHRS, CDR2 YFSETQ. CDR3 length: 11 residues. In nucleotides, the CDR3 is TGCGCCAGCAGTGAAGCCTACGAGCAGTACTTC. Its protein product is CASSEAYEQYF.

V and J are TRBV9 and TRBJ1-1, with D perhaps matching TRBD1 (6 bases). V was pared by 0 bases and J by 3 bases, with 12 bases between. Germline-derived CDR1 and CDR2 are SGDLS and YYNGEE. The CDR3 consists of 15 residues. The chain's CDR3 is CASSVDQGSYTEAFF. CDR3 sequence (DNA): TGTGCCAGCAGCGTAGATCAGGGGTCCTACACTGAAGCTTTCTTT.

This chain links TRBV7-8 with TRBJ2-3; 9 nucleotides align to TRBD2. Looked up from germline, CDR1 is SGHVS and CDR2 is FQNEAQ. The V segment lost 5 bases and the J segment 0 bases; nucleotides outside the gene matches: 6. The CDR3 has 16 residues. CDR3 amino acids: CASSGGLASSTDTQYF. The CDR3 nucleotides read TGTGCCAGCAGCGGCGGACTAGCGTCTAGCACAGATACGCAGTATTTT.

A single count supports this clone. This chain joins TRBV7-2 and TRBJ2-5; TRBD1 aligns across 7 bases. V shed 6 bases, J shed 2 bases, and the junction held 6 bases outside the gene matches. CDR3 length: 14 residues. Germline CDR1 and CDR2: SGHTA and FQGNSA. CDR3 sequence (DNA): TGTGCCAGCAGTTGGGGACAGTCTCAAGAGACCCAGTACTTC. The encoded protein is CASSWGQSQETQYF.

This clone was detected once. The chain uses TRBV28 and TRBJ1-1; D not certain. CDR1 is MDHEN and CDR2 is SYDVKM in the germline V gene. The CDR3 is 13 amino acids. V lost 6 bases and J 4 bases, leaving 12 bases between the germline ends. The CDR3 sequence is CASRVGETTEAFF. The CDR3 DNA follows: TGTGCCAGCAGGGTCGGGGAGACCACTGAAGCTTTCTTT.

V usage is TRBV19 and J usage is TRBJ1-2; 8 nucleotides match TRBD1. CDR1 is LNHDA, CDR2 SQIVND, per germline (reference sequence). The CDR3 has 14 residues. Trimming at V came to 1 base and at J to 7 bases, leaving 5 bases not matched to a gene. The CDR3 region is CASSIAGQGGGYTF. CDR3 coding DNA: TGTGCCAGTAGTATAGCCGGACAGGGTGGTGGCTACACCTTC.